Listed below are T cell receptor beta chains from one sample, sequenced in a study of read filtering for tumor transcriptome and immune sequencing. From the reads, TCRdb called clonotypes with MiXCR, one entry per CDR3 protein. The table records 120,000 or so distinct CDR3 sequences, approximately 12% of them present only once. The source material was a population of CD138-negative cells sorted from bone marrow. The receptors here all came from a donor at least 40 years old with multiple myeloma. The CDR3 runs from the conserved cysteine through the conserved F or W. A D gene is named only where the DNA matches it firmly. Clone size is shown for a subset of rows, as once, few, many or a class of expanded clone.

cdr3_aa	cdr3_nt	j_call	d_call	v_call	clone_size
CSADGTSGDLTDTQYF	TGCAGTGCTGATGGGACTAGCGGGGACCTCACAGATACGCAGTATTTT	TRBJ2-3	TRBD2	TRBV20-1	.
CASSEPTGADTQYF	TGCGCCAGCAGCGAACCCACGGGTGCAGATACGCAGTATTTT	TRBJ2-3	.	TRBV10-1	many
CASSSLRNEQFF	TGTGCCAGCAGCTCACTAAGGAATGAGCAGTTCTTC	TRBJ2-1	.	TRBV28	.
CASNAYVGTGLNEQFF	TGTGCCAGCAACGCCTATGTGGGGACAGGGCTCAATGAGCAGTTCTTC	TRBJ2-1	TRBD1	TRBV28	many
CASSLGRAKNIQYF	TGTGCCAGCAGCTTAGGTCGTGCCAAAAACATTCAGTACTTC	TRBJ2-4	.	TRBV11-1	many
CASSNGQYYEQYF	TGTGCCAGCAGTAATGGGCAGTACTACGAGCAGTACTTC	TRBJ2-7	.	TRBV2	many
CASSYTENTEAFF	TGTGCCAGCAGCTATACTGAGAACACTGAAGCTTTCTTT	TRBJ1-1	.	TRBV12-3/TRBV12-4	many
CSVGQFNTGELFF	TGCAGCGTTGGACAGTTTAACACCGGGGAGCTGTTTTTT	TRBJ2-2	.	TRBV29-1	many
CSATSGSSYNEQFF	TGCAGTGCAACCAGCGGGAGCTCCTACAATGAGCAGTTCTTC	TRBJ2-1	TRBD2	TRBV20-1	many
CASSLGRRGQETQYF	TGCGCCAGCAGCTTAGGCCGTCGCGGCCAAGAGACCCAGTACTTC	TRBJ2-5	.	TRBV5-1	many
CASSTQGTSGSYEQYF	TGTGCCAGCAGTACCCAGGGAACCAGCGGGAGTTACGAGCAGTACTTC	TRBJ2-7	TRBD2	TRBV28	many
CASSWTGDTDTQYF	TGTGCCAGCAGCTGGACAGGGGACACAGATACGCAGTATTTT	TRBJ2-3	TRBD1	TRBV5-4	few
CASSSPPEDSGYTF	TGTGCCAGTAGTAGCCCCCCCGAGGACTCCGGCTACACCTTC	TRBJ1-2	.	TRBV19	many
CASSIPGTGGSGYGYTF	TGTGCCAGTAGTATTCCCGGGACAGGGGGCTCGGGCTATGGCTACACCTTC	TRBJ1-2	TRBD1	TRBV19	.
CVSSLTGGNQPQHF	TGCGTCAGCAGCCTGACAGGAGGCAATCAGCCCCAGCATTTT	TRBJ1-5	.	TRBV5-1	few
CASSAGQGRYYEQYF	TGTGCCAGCAGCGCCGGACAGGGACGCTACTACGAGCAGTACTTC	TRBJ2-7	TRBD1	TRBV9	many
CASRRNRDSNQPQHF	TGTGCCAGCAGGAGAAACAGGGATAGCAATCAGCCCCAGCATTTT	TRBJ1-5	.	TRBV12-3/TRBV12-4	many
CASSFLAGEKGEQFF	TGTGCCAGCAGCTTTCTAGCGGGAGAAAAGGGTGAGCAGTTCTTC	TRBJ2-1	TRBD2	TRBV5-1	.
CASSAVVGGSGNTIYF	TGTGCCAGCAGCGCCGTCGTAGGAGGTTCTGGAAACACCATATATTTT	TRBJ1-3	.	TRBV4-2	.
CASSLTPDRAGPNEKLFF	TGTGCCAGCAGCCTAACCCCGGACAGGGCAGGACCTAATGAAAAACTGTTTTTT	TRBJ1-4	TRBD1	TRBV4-2	many
CATSRELGTGNTIYF	TGTGCCACCAGCAGAGAACTGGGAACCGGAAACACCATATATTTT	TRBJ1-3	.	TRBV15	many
CASSVTGDYGYTF	TGCGCCAGCAGCGTTACAGGGGACTATGGCTACACCTTC	TRBJ1-2	TRBD1	TRBV10-2	few
CSVDRVGGTEAFF	TGCAGCGTTGATCGGGTTGGGGGGACTGAAGCTTTCTTT	TRBJ1-1	.	TRBV29-1	many
CASRTGGGGESDTQYF	TGTGCCAGCAGAACCGGTGGAGGCGGGGAATCCGATACGCAGTATTTT	TRBJ2-3	.	TRBV2	few
CSVATAGGKKETQYF	TGCAGCGTTGCCACCGCCGGGGGGAAAAAAGAGACCCAGTACTTC	TRBJ2-5	TRBD2	TRBV29-1	many
CASSHGGNTEAFF	TGTGCCAGCAGCCACGGGGGCAACACTGAAGCTTTCTTT	TRBJ1-1	.	TRBV3-1	many
CASSLVDRDTDTQYF	TGTGCCAGCAGCTTGGTGGACAGAGACACAGATACGCAGTATTTT	TRBJ2-3	.	TRBV5-6	many
CASSQESVGGSGTDTQYF	TGTGCCAGCAGCCAAGAGTCAGTAGGGGGTAGTGGCACAGATACGCAGTATTTT	TRBJ2-3	.	TRBV3-1	many
CASSETRQHYGYTF	TGTGCCAGCAGTGAAACACGCCAGCACTATGGCTACACCTTC	TRBJ1-2	.	TRBV6-1	many
CATSDRTSGASSSYNEQFF	TGTGCCACCAGTGATCGGACTAGCGGGGCAAGTAGCTCCTACAATGAGCAGTTCTTC	TRBJ2-1	TRBD2	TRBV24-1	many
CSARVPSVQETQYF	TGCAGTGCTAGAGTGCCTAGCGTACAAGAGACCCAGTACTTC	TRBJ2-5	.	TRBV20-1	many
CASSFPSTSDTQYF	TGTGCCAGCAGTTTCCCCTCGACCTCAGATACGCAGTATTTT	TRBJ2-3	.	TRBV6-6	many
CSRLGTCYEQFF	TGCAGCCGACTGGGGACCTGCTATGAGCAGTTCTTC	TRBJ2-1	.	TRBV20-1	few
CSVHDRTEAFF	TGCAGCGTTCATGATAGGACTGAAGCTTTCTTT	TRBJ1-1	.	TRBV29-1	many
CSGSDRRLNTEAFF	TGCAGCGGAAGTGACAGGAGGCTGAACACTGAAGCTTTCTTT	TRBJ1-1	.	TRBV29-1	many
CASTSQGTEAFF	TGCGCCAGCACCTCACAGGGCACTGAAGCTTTCTTT	TRBJ1-1	.	TRBV5-1	many
CASSPSLAGGADTQYF	TGTGCCAGTAGTCCTTCTTTGGCGGGAGGGGCAGATACGCAGTATTTT	TRBJ2-3	TRBD2	TRBV19	.
CASNRREGTEQFF	TGTGCCAGTAACCGCAGGGAGGGTACTGAGCAGTTCTTC	TRBJ2-1	TRBD2	TRBV6-5	many
CASIEDRSSYNEQFF	TGTGCCAGCATAGAGGACAGGAGCTCCTACAATGAGCAGTTCTTC	TRBJ2-1	TRBD1	TRBV6-6	many
CASSGDRGRSAFF	TGCGCCAGCAGTGGGGACAGGGGCCGGAGTGCTTTCTTT	TRBJ1-1	TRBD1	TRBV10-1	.
CASRLLGTGGADTQYF	TGTGCCAGCAGACTGCTGGGGACAGGGGGGGCAGATACGCAGTATTTT	TRBJ2-3	TRBD1	TRBV7-8	many
CASGDSTYQPQHF	TGTGCCAGCGGGGACAGTACCTATCAGCCCCAGCATTTT	TRBJ1-5	TRBD1	TRBV3-1	few
CASSFSLGESTEAFF	TGTGCCAGCAGTTTTTCGTTGGGGGAAAGCACTGAAGCTTTCTTT	TRBJ1-1	.	TRBV28	many
CASSLAGRLSDTQYF	TGTGCCAGCAGTCTTGCGGGAAGATTGTCAGATACGCAGTATTTT	TRBJ2-3	.	TRBV28	few
CASSSARGTGNYNEQFF	TGTGCCAGCAGCTCCGCCCGTGGGACAGGGAATTACAATGAGCAGTTCTTC	TRBJ2-1	TRBD1	TRBV7-2	many
CTSSLSGGSTDTQYF	TGTACCAGCAGCTTGTCTGGGGGGTCGACAGATACGCAGTATTTT	TRBJ2-3	.	TRBV11-2	.
CASSLQDSTDTQYF	TGTGCCAGCAGCTTGCAGGACAGCACAGATACGCAGTATTTT	TRBJ2-3	.	TRBV7-3	.
CASSLYRGDTQYF	TGTGCCAGCAGTTTATATCGGGGCGACACGCAGTATTTT	TRBJ2-3	.	TRBV12-3/TRBV12-4	many
CASSATGGEETQYF	TGTGCCAGCAGCGCCACGGGAGGTGAAGAGACCCAGTACTTC	TRBJ2-5	TRBD2	TRBV5-4	many
CASSSTGTGPVGYGYTF	TGCGCCAGCAGCTCAACCGGGACAGGGCCGGTAGGCTATGGCTACACCTTC	TRBJ1-2	TRBD1	TRBV5-1	many
CATQKNTGELFF	TGCGCCACCCAAAAGAACACCGGGGAGCTGTTTTTT	TRBJ2-2	.	TRBV10-1	many
CASSIVGDTQYF	TGTGCCAGTAGTATAGTAGGAGATACGCAGTATTTT	TRBJ2-3	.	TRBV19	few
CASSFLDWGGDTQYF	TGTGCCAGCAGCTTTTTGGACTGGGGAGGAGATACGCAGTATTTT	TRBJ2-3	.	TRBV7-2	.
CASSSDVNTEAFF	TGTGCCAGCAGTTCGGATGTGAACACTGAAGCTTTCTTT	TRBJ1-1	.	TRBV6-5	many
CASSALLAGGPGGELFF	TGCGCCAGCAGCGCGCTACTAGCGGGAGGGCCCGGCGGGGAGCTGTTTTTT	TRBJ2-2	TRBD2	TRBV5-1	many
CASSLRTVPLLGYTF	TGTGCCAGCAGTTTAAGGACCGTTCCCTTGCTTGGCTACACCTTC	TRBJ1-2	.	TRBV12-3/TRBV12-4	many
CATSPQGIYRTGELFF	TGTGCCACCAGTCCCCAGGGGATCTATCGCACCGGGGAGCTGTTTTTT	TRBJ2-2	.	TRBV24-1	many
CSAEPPGASNQPQHF	TGCAGTGCTGAGCCTCCGGGGGCAAGCAATCAGCCCCAGCATTTT	TRBJ1-5	.	TRBV20-1	many